These 30 T cell receptor beta chains were all obtained from the same sample, sequenced in a study of vaccination and CD4 T cells after COVID-19. Treatment: roughly 10-day PBMC culture with coronavirus spike peptide pools or control peptides (ViraFEST assay). These receptors lack a known antigen. Oncomine TCR Beta short-read sequencing was applied to DNA from cultured CD4+ T cells. One entry per CDR3 protein results from TCRdb running MiXCR on the PCR reads. The sample yields some 26,000 distinct CDR3 sequences, around 66% seen once. Sequencing used CD4+ T cells from blood, cultured in vitro, obtained after SARS-CoV-2 vaccination. The origin of the receptors is a human donor who received a COVID-19 vaccine.

V gene TRBV20-1 combines with J gene TRBJ2-3, with 12 bases identical to TRBD1. This CDR3 is built from 17 residues. Trimming took 0 bases from V and 3 from J; bases not matched to a gene: 7. CDR1 is DFQATT and CDR2 is SNEGSKA in the germline V gene (reference sequence). CDR3: CSARDLGTGGMTDTQYF. The CDR3 DNA follows: TGCAGTGCTAGAGATCTGGGGACAGGGGGCATGACAGATACGCAGTATTTT.

This chain links TRBV20-1 with TRBJ2-3, with TRBD2 as a possible D gene (5 bases). Trimming took 2 bases from V and 1 from J, leaving 10 bases between them. The length of the CDR3 is 14 residues. CDR1 and CDR2 (germline): DFQATT, SNEGSKA (reference sequence). CDR3 in amino acids: CSARKDSRTDTQYF. CDR3 nucleotides: TGCAGTGCTAGAAAGGACTCACGCACAGATACGCAGTATTTT.

The genes are TRBV29-1 and TRBJ1-3; possible D gene TRBD1, 5 bases. This CDR3 is 13 amino acids long. Germline lookup yields CDR1 SQVTM and CDR2 ANQGSEA. The ends were cut back, 2 bases at V and 8 bases at J, with 13 bases in the middle. The CDR3 spells CSVEPDSRDTIYF. The CDR3 DNA reads as TGCAGCGTTGAACCAGACAGTCGAGACACCATATATTTT. The whole variable domain, filled in from reference TRBV29-1 and TRBJ1-3, reads SAVISQKPSRDICQRGTSLTIQCQVDSQVTMMFWYRQQPGQSLTLIATANQGSEATYESGFVIDKFPISRPNLTFSTLTVSNMSPEDSSIYLCSVEPDSRDTIYFGEGSWLTVV.

The CDR3 spells CASSKRYSGAGQCPYEQYF. The CDR3 DNA reads as TGTGCCAGCAGCAAAAGGTACTCGGGGGCAGGCCAGTGCCCCTACGAGCAGTACTTC. V is TRBV21-1 and J is TRBJ2-7; the D segment call TRBD1 is taken from the table without a DNA check. TRBV21-1 is tagged as a pseudogene. The CDR3 contains 19 residues.

The chain couples TRBV7-8 to TRBJ2-3, with a weak D call TRBD1 (6 bases). The length of the CDR3 is 14 residues. Germline V lookup: CDR1 SGHVS, CDR2 FQNEAQ. V gave up 3 bases and J gave up 2 bases, with 9 bases separating them. The DNA of the CDR3 is TGTGCCAGCAGCTTCGACAGGTACACAGATACGCAGTATTTT. It is translated as CASSFDRYTDTQYF.

The chain couples TRBV11-3 to TRBJ2-2, with 10 bases that match TRBD1. The junction had 16 bases not matched to a gene; V was cut back by 8 bases and J by 4 bases. There are 18 residues in the CDR3. CDR1 and CDR2 from the germline V gene are SGHNT and YENEEA. The CDR3 DNA is TGTGCCAGCGATGCCGGGACAGGGGATCCGCGGGCCACCGGGGAGCTGTTTTTT. Translation gives CASDAGTGDPRATGELFF.

Concerning this clonotype: At one end the junction does not follow the germline gene, possibly because of a read error. The genes are TRBV11-3 and TRBJ2-3; D not resolved. The CDR3 spans 12 residues. Germline assignment: CDR1 SGHNT and CDR2 YENEEA. The CDR3 sequence: CASSLSTDTQYF. The CDR3 DNA reads as TGCGCCAGCAGCTTGAGCACAGATACGCAGTATTTT.

The genes are TRBV11-3 and TRBJ1-1, with D tentatively TRBD1 (5 bases). V was trimmed by 2 bases and J by 5 bases, leaving 9 bases between them. Germline V gene data show CDR1 as SGHNT and CDR2 as YENEEA. The CDR3 contains 13 residues. CDR3 nucleotide sequence: TGTGCCAGCAGCTTAAAGGGGCAAACTGAAGCTTTCTTT. Protein sequence: CASSLKGQTEAFF.

This clonotype was found once. The genes are TRBV10-3 and TRBJ1-2; tentative D call: TRBD1 (5 bases). This CDR3 spans 16 amino acids. CDR1 ENHRY and CDR2 SYGVKD come from the germline V gene. Trimming removed 0 bases from V and 4 bases from J, with 15 bases in between. The CDR3 coding sequence is TGTGCCATCAGTGAGTCAGAACGGGGCGGATTCTATGGCTACACCTTC. Its translation is CAISESERGGFYGYTF.

The chain is built from TRBV12-3 or TRBV12-4 and TRBJ1-1; tentative D call: TRBD1 (6 bases). This CDR3 spans 15 amino acids. The V and J ends lost 5 bases and 2 bases respectively, with 15 bases between them. The CDR3 nucleotides read TGTGCCAGCAGTGTCACCGGACAGCCCAACACTGAAGCTTTCTTT. Translation gives CASSVTGQPNTEAFF.

This clonotype was found a few times. This chain joins TRBV30 and TRBJ1-2; TRBD1 matches at 10 bases. V was clipped by 1 base and J by 7 bases; unmatched bases: 3. CDR3 length equals 13 residues. Looked up from germline, CDR1 is GTSNPN and CDR2 is SVGIG (reference sequence). In DNA, the CDR3 is TGTGCCTGGAGTGCGGACAGGGGGGGTGGCTACACCTTC. Its translation is CAWSADRGGGYTF.

This chain links TRBV28 with TRBJ1-2; D is ambiguous. Germline loops: CDR1 MDHEN, CDR2 SYDVKM. The CDR3 totals 13 residues. V was shortened by 8 bases and J by 3 bases, with 13 bases between the two germline ends. CDR3 residues: CASADGVYYGYTF. The CDR3 DNA sequence: TGTGCCAGCGCGGATGGCGTTTACTATGGCTACACCTTC.

V and J are TRBV30 and TRBJ2-3; tentative D call: TRBD2 (6 bases). The germline CDR1 and CDR2 sequences are GTSNPN and SVGIG (reference sequence). Trimming stripped 5 bases from V and 2 bases from J, with 14 bases between. The CDR3 length is 14 residues. CDR3: CAWSRDSNTDTQYF. DNA for the CDR3: TGTGCCTGGTCCCGGGACTCTAACACAGATACGCAGTATTTT.

This chain connects TRBV12-3 or TRBV12-4 to TRBJ1-6, with 9 bases lining up with TRBD1. This CDR3 is built from 18 residues. V dropped 6 bases and J dropped 0; count of bases not matched to a gene: 9. In DNA form, the CDR3 reads TGTGCCAGCAGCCGTACCGGGACAGGGAGCTCCTATAATTCACCCCTCCACTTT. Protein sequence: CASSRTGTGSSYNSPLHF.

This clonotype was found a few times. The chain recombines TRBV27 with TRBJ2-3; D is perhaps TRBD2 (7 bases). With 5 bases removed from V and 3 bases from J, the gap between germline ends came to 9 bases. The CDR3 loop spans 13 amino acids. Germline assignment: CDR1 MNHEY and CDR2 SMNVEV (reference sequence). CDR3 sequence: CASSRGGTDTQYF. CDR3 DNA sequence: TGTGCCAGCAGTAGGGGGGGGACAGATACGCAGTATTTT.

The genes are TRBV23-1 and TRBJ1-1; D may be TRBD1 (5 bases). TRBV23-1 is placed among ORFs of uncertain function. Trimming shortened V by 9 bases and J by 10 bases, and 30 bases separated the two germline ends. There are 16 residues in the CDR3. The CDR3 coding sequence is TGCGCCAGTAAACCTTCGCGGGACCTAAAGATATCGGTAGCTTTCTTT. This translates into CASKPSRDLKISVAFF.

V gene TRBV11-3 combines with J gene TRBJ2-5, with D possibly being TRBD1 (6 bases). Germline CDR1 reads SGHNT; CDR2 reads YENEEA. V lost 0 bases to trimming and J lost 9 bases, with 17 bases between them. This CDR3 has 15 amino acids. The CDR3 reads CASSLEGSSPGAQYF. As DNA, the CDR3 is TGTGCCAGCAGCTTAGAAGGTAGCAGTCCAGGGGCCCAGTACTTC.

This rearrangement joins TRBV30 to TRBJ2-2, with 7 nucleotides matching TRBD2. Losses at the gene ends were 2 bases for V and 1 base for J; bases not matched to a gene: 7. Germline CDR1 and CDR2: GTSNPN and SVGIG (reference sequence). This CDR3 region has 16 residues. CDR3 sequence (DNA): TGTGCCTGGAGTATAGGACTAGATGGGAACACCGGGGAGCTGTTTTTT. Translation: CAWSIGLDGNTGELFF.

The chain couples TRBV12-3 or TRBV12-4 to TRBJ2-5; D not certain. Trimming removed 5 bases at V and 4 bases at J, with 14 bases between. This CDR3 region has 14 residues. The CDR3 DNA reads TGTGCCAGCAGTAGGGAAGGGTTGAGAGAGACCCAGTACTTC. Translation: CASSREGLRETQYF.

The V call is TRBV19, the J call TRBJ1-5; the D gene is possibly TRBD1 (5 bases). V was clipped by 3 bases and J by 7 bases, with 16 bases between them. The CDR3 has 15 residues. Germline V gene data show CDR1 as LNHDA and CDR2 as SQIVND (reference sequence). CDR3 DNA sequence: TGTGCCAGTAGTATCTCCCGGGGGTCAAGACAGCCCCAGCATTTT. Residues: CASSISRGSRQPQHF.

This clonotype was counted a single time. The rearrangement links TRBV10-1 to TRBJ1-5; possibly TRBD1 for D (6 bases). CDR3 length: 13 residues. V shed 3 bases and J shed 5 bases, with 8 bases lying between them. Germline V CDR1 and CDR2: WNHNN, SYGVQD (reference sequence). CDR3 in amino acids: CASSESGDQPQHF. CDR3 nucleotide sequence: TGCGCCAGCAGTGAATCAGGGGATCAGCCCCAGCATTTT.

This rearrangement joins TRBV20-1 to TRBJ1-3, with D perhaps matching TRBD1 (5 bases). The CDR3 has 14 residues. Germline assignment: CDR1 DFQATT and CDR2 SNEGSKA (reference sequence). V was shortened by 0 bases and J by 7 bases, with 13 bases between the two germline ends. The CDR3 coding sequence is TGCAGTGCTAGAGATCTTCAGGGAATGAACACCATATATTTT. Translated: CSARDLQGMNTIYF.

As regards this clonotype: Given a much more abundant clone one base away, this may be a read error. The chain recombines TRBV4-1 with TRBJ1-6, with D uncertain. CDR1 and CDR2 (germline): MGHRA, YSYEKL. The CDR3 is made up of 15 amino acids. The CDR3 reads CAGSPSGSYNSPLHF. CDR3 coding DNA: TGCGCCGGCAGCCCCTCCGGCTCCTATAATTCACCCCTCCACTTT.

The CDR3 coding sequence is TGTGCCAGCAGCAGGGGGGAGGGCACTGAAGCTTTCTTT. It encodes CASSRGEGTEAFF. The chain has TRBV6-1 and TRBJ1-1; 7 bases align to TRBD1. Germline-derived CDR1 and CDR2 are MNHNS and SASEGT. This CDR3 is 13 amino acids long. The ends lost 6 bases at V and 4 bases at J; junction bases unmatched: 5.

This clonotype came up a few times. This chain links TRBV6-1 with TRBJ2-5; 13 positions agree with TRBD2. The V gene's germline CDR1 is MNHNS and CDR2 SASEGT. CDR3 length: 16 residues. V shed 5 bases, J shed 5 bases, and the junction held 8 bases outside the gene matches. The CDR3 nucleotides are TGTGCCAGCAGTAAAAGGACTAGCGGGGGACGGGAGACCCAGTACTTC. It encodes CASSKRTSGGRETQYF.

V and J are TRBV4-3 and TRBJ1-5; 7 bases are a match to TRBD1. CDR3 length equals 17 residues. CDR1 and CDR2 from the germline V gene are LGHNA and YSLEER. With 3 bases clipped from V and 3 bases from J, the junction kept 11 bases outside the gene matches. CDR3 in DNA: TGCGCCAGCAGCCAGGGGACAGTCACCAGCCTCAATCAGCCCCAGCATTTT. Encoded protein: CASSQGTVTSLNQPQHF.

The rearrangement links TRBV19 to TRBJ2-1, with D tentatively TRBD2 (6 bases). Germline CDR1 reads LNHDA; CDR2 reads SQIVND (reference sequence). The V end was cut by 6 bases, the J end by 4 bases, with 19 bases between. The CDR3 covers 16 residues. The chain's CDR3 is CASREPLGGAYNEQFF. CDR3 in DNA: TGTGCCAGTAGGGAACCGTTAGGAGGGGCTTACAATGAGCAGTTCTTC.

This clonotype was picked up a small number of times. The V and J genes are TRBV20-1 and TRBJ2-1; 7 nucleotides align to TRBD1. TRBJ2-7 explains the end of the DNA better; the J call may be wrong. The germline V gene encodes CDR1 DFQATT and CDR2 SNEGSKA (reference sequence). The CDR3 sequence is 14 residues long. CDR3 nucleotide sequence: TGCAGTGCTATCCCCGGGACAGCTGACTACGAGCAGTACTTC. Its protein is CSAIPGTADYEQYF.

V is TRBV19 and J is TRBJ1-6, with D perhaps matching TRBD1 (5 bases). The CDR3 contains 18 residues. Germline assignment: CDR1 LNHDA and CDR2 SQIVND (reference sequence). V shed 5 bases and J shed 9 bases, with 26 bases lying between them. CDR3 region: CASSPQDGRDLASSPLHF. The CDR3, as DNA: TGTGCCAGTAGTCCGCAAGACGGACGGGACCTCGCTAGTTCACCCCTCCACTTT.

The chain uses TRBV20-1 and TRBJ2-5; 9 bases are shared with TRBD1. Germline-derived CDR1 and CDR2 are DFQATT and SNEGSKA (reference sequence). This CDR3 region has 15 residues. Unmatched junction bases numbered 10, after V lost 6 bases and J lost 2 bases. CDR3 DNA sequence: TGCAGTGCGACCGGGACAGGGACAGGGCAAGAGACCCAGTACTTC. Amino acids: CSATGTGTGQETQYF.